This section outlines one T cell receptor beta chain sequence together with its context. The repertoire was sequenced with immunoSEQ multiplex PCR; TCRdb's copy has only in-frame clones and lacks some. The data hold some 760,000 clones, with over 75% observed a single time. The CDR3 loop spans 14 amino acids. Between the trimmed V and J ends, which lost 0 bases and 4 bases, there was a span of 9 bases. Germline CDR1 and CDR2: SGHDN and FVKESK. These data come from a study of shared T cell receptors in the human thymus. The sample also formed part of further work on human thymus T cells.

The chain couples TRBV14 to TRBJ1-1; no definite D call. Sequenced material: thymocytes. This receptor was identified in a girl under three years old with a congenital heart defect. CDR3 in amino acids: CASSQDRVGTEAFF. The CDR3 DNA is TGTGCCAGCAGCCAAGATCGGGTCGGCACTGAAGCTTTCTTT.